This T cell receptor beta chain was profiled in a study of blood T cell repertoires in COVID-19. Germline lookup yields CDR1 ENHRY and CDR2 SYGVKD. The CDR3 is 13 residues long. With 10 bases removed from V and 8 bases from J, the gap between germline ends came to 20 bases. The data were produced by immunoSEQ multiplex PCR, yet TCRdb's version contains in-frame clones alone and is incomplete. The table lists fewer than 300,000 clones, 75% to 90% of them singletons, with about 1.6% in the top ten. This clonotype originated in a middle-aged woman who had recovered from COVID-19. The chain employs TRBV10-3 and TRBJ1-2, with D uncertain. What was sequenced was peripheral blood. Here the CDR3 reads CATATTGSVGYTF. The CDR3 DNA is TGTGCCACGGCGACAACGGGGTCGGTGGGCTACACCTTC.